The 3 T cell receptor beta chains below all came from one sample that was sequenced in a study of T cell repertoires in cytomegalovirus infection. Using its own MiXCR run on the reads, TCRdb lists one record per CDR3 protein. The sample holds just under 300,000 distinct CDR3 sequences, about a tenth seen once. The sequenced sample was PBMCs. These receptors originate from a human donor in good health (CMV status not recorded). Some clones in this sample may be carry-over from other donors' samples.

This clonotype was seen at least ten times. V and J are TRBV27 and TRBJ2-3; unclear D gene. Germline CDR1 MNHEY, CDR2 SMNVEV (reference sequence). The CDR3 runs to 16 residues. The V end lost 3 bases, the J end lost 1 base, and 14 bases lay between the germline ends. The CDR3 loop is CASSFARRVGTDTQYF. For the CDR3, the DNA is TGTGCCAGCAGTTTTGCTCGAAGGGTTGGCACAGATACGCAGTATTTT.

Ten or more counts support this clonotype. The chain is built from TRBV6-6 and TRBJ1-5; 7 bases line up with TRBD1. The CDR3 covers 14 residues. The germline gives CDR1 MNHNY, CDR2 SVGAGI (reference sequence). Losses at the gene ends were 8 bases for V and 2 bases for J; bases not matched to a gene: 6. CDR3 protein: CASETGSRNQPQHF. The CDR3, as DNA: TGTGCCAGCGAGACAGGGTCCCGCAATCAGCCCCAGCATTTT.

A few counts support this clonotype. The chain recombines TRBV28 with TRBJ1-4; TRBD1 is a possible D gene (6 bases). CDR3 length: 17 residues. Between the trimmed V and J ends, which lost 3 bases and 2 bases, there was a span of 16 bases. Germline CDR1 reads MDHEN; CDR2 reads SYDVKM. The CDR3 coding sequence is TGTGCCAGCAGTTTGGCCGGAGGGGGGCTTACTAATGAAAAACTGTTTTTT. Its protein is CASSLAGGGLTNEKLFF.